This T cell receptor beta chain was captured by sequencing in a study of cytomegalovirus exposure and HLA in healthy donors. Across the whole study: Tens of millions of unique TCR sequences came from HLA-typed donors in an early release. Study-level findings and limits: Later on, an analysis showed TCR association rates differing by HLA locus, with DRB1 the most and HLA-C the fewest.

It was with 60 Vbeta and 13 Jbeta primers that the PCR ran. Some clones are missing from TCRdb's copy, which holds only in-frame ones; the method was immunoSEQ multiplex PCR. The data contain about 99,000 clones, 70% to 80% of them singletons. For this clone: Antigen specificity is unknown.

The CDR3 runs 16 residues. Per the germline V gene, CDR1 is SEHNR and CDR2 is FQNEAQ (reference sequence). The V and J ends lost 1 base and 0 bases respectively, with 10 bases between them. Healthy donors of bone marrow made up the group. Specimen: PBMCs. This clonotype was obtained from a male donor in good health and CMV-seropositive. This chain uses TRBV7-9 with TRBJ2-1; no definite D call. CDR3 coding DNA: TGTGCCAGCAGCTTAGAGTTCCCCAGCTCCTACAATGAGCAGTTCTTC. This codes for CASSLEFPSSYNEQFF.